The source of this T cell receptor beta chain is a study of blood T cell repertoires in COVID-19. As for the study in general: The United States, Italy and Spain supplied acute and convalescent COVID-19 samples.

Data came from immunoSEQ multiplex PCR; TCRdb stores just in-frame clones and leaves some out. The sample contains fewer than 300,000 clones, about 93% of which appear only once. The germline CDR1 and CDR2 sequences are LNHDA and SQIVND (reference sequence). The ends lost 4 bases at V and 4 bases at J; junction bases unmatched: 10. The CDR3 is made up of 16 amino acids. Participant-reported clinical history was the basis for cohort assignment. Recovery among Cohort 3 donors was established by two negative PCRs, clearance, or symptom resolution. J is TRBJ1-5 and V is TRBV19; 7 bases align to TRBD1. Sequenced sample: PBMCs or T cells enriched from blood (not recorded which). This clonotype was obtained from a woman in her twenties or thirties who had recovered from COVID-19. The CDR3 sequence is CASSTGTAKLNQPQHF. CDR3 sequence (DNA): TGTGCCAGTAGTACTGGGACAGCCAAGCTTAATCAGCCCCAGCATTTT.